A single sample gave rise to the 27 T cell receptor beta chains below, sequenced in a study of blood T cell repertoires in COVID-19. Profiling relied on immunoSEQ multiplex PCR, and the TCRdb table lists in-frame clones only, not all of them. The sample carries under 95,000 clones, about 88% recorded once. Sequenced input: peripheral blood. Source of these receptors: an elderly woman with acute or convalescent COVID-19.

This chain uses TRBV7-2 with TRBJ2-7; TRBD2 matches 8 bases. The J segment lost 0 bases and the V segment lost 0 bases, leaving 4 bases of the junction unmatched. CDR1 is SGHTA, CDR2 FQGNSA, per germline. There are 16 residues in the CDR3. The CDR3 is CASSLAAGAFSYEQYF. As DNA, the CDR3 is TGTGCCAGCAGCTTAGCAGCGGGGGCCTTCTCCTACGAGCAGTACTTC.

V and J are TRBV11-2 and TRBJ1-4, with TRBD1 matching over 9 bases. J was trimmed by 0 bases and V by 0 bases; bases with no gene match: 11. There are 20 residues in the CDR3. Germline-derived CDR1 and CDR2 are SGHAT and FQNNGV. CDR3 sequence reads: CASSLEGVQGAFSTNEKLFF. The DNA for the CDR3 is TGTGCCAGCAGCTTAGAGGGGGTACAGGGGGCGTTTTCAACTAATGAAAAACTGTTTTTT.

The V call is TRBV15, the J call TRBJ1-3; no definite D call. Germline assignment: CDR1 LNHNV and CDR2 YYDKDF (reference sequence). V shed 4 bases and J shed 0 bases, with 10 bases lying between them. This CDR3 is built from 15 residues. CDR3 nucleotides: TGTGCCACCAGCACCGAGAGAAGCTCTGGAAACACCATATATTTT. The encoded protein is CATSTERSSGNTIYF.

V usage is TRBV5-8 and J usage is TRBJ1-5; maybe TRBD1 (6 bases). From germline, CDR1 is SGHTS and CDR2 YDEGEE. V lost 8 bases, J lost 1 base, and 13 bases lay in between. The CDR3 runs 14 residues. The CDR3 DNA sequence: TGTGCCAGTGGTACAGGGATGAGCAATCAGCCCCAGCATTTT. It specifies CASGTGMSNQPQHF.

A single count supports this clone. CDR3 sequence (DNA): TGTGCCAGTAGTGCCCGACAGGGAAACTATGGCTACACCTTC. It yields the protein CASSARQGNYGYTF. V and J are TRBV19 and TRBJ1-2, with TRBD1 matching over 7 bases. CDR3 length equals 14 residues. Germline V gene lookup returns CDR1 LNHDA and CDR2 SQIVND (reference sequence). The trim removed 5 bases at V and 2 bases at J, leaving 5 bases unmatched.

The chain joins TRBV28 to TRBJ1-3; weak D call: TRBD1 (6 bases). Germline-derived CDR1 and CDR2 are MDHEN and SYDVKM. V was shortened by 6 bases and J by 0 bases, with 18 bases between the two germline ends. The CDR3 length is 17 residues. As DNA, the CDR3 is TGTGCCAGCAGCCTTGCCGGGACACCGAGCTCTGGAAACACCATATATTTT. As protein: CASSLAGTPSSGNTIYF.

The chain joins TRBV5-1 to TRBJ2-7, with TRBD2 matching 8 bases. V trimming: 0 bases; J trimming: 0 bases; junction bases outside the gene matches: 5. The CDR3 totals 16 residues. Per the germline V gene, CDR1 is SGHRS and CDR2 is YFSETQ. CDR3 DNA: TGCGCCAGCAGCTTGGTTTGGCGGGGGGACTCCTACGAGCAGTACTTC. Protein: CASSLVWRGDSYEQYF.

The genes are TRBV19 and TRBJ1-2, with a possible D match to TRBD1 (6 bases). CDR1 is LNHDA and CDR2 is SQIVND in the germline V gene (reference sequence). The V and J ends lost 8 bases and 7 bases respectively, with 17 bases between them. This CDR3 is built from 13 residues. This chain's CDR3 is CASLPTGLGGYTF. CDR3 nucleotide sequence: TGTGCCAGTTTGCCTACAGGGTTAGGTGGCTACACCTTC.

This chain joins TRBV12-3 or TRBV12-4 and TRBJ1-5; the D is unclear. The CDR3 covers 12 residues. Trimming took off 7 bases at V and 5 bases at J, with 9 bases between the two ends. The CDR3: CASTFGHQPQHF. The CDR3 DNA reads TGTGCCAGCACTTTTGGGCATCAGCCCCAGCATTTT.

The chain couples TRBV5-6 to TRBJ1-2; 9 bases match TRBD1. V was clipped by 2 bases and J by 4 bases; unmatched bases: 9. CDR1 and CDR2 (germline): SGHDT, YYEEEE. The CDR3 contains 16 residues. The CDR3 region is CASSLGTGGGGYGYTF. CDR3 nucleotides: TGTGCCAGCAGCTTAGGTACAGGGGGCGGCGGCTATGGCTACACCTTC.

This clone was found a few times. The rearrangement uses TRBV11-3 and TRBJ2-3, with TRBD2 as a possible D gene (5 bases). V was trimmed by 1 base and J by 3 bases, leaving 8 bases between them. The CDR3 loop spans 14 amino acids. The germline V gene encodes CDR1 SGHNT and CDR2 YENEEA. For the CDR3, the DNA is TGTGCCAGCAGCTTAGTACTAGAAACAGATACGCAGTATTTT. This sequence encodes CASSLVLETDTQYF.

This chain uses TRBV25-1 with TRBJ2-7, with 8 bases identical to TRBD2. The germline gives CDR1 MGHDK, CDR2 SYGVNS. The ends lost 8 bases at V and 3 bases at J; junction bases unmatched: 3. The length of the CDR3 is 12 residues. The CDR3 here is CASRGGLYEQYF. Written as DNA, the CDR3 is TGTGCCAGCCGGGGGGGACTCTACGAGCAGTACTTC.

The genes are TRBV5-4 and TRBJ2-3; maybe TRBD2 (6 bases). The V gene lost 4 bases and the J gene lost 0 bases, with 12 bases spanning the gap. There are 15 residues in the CDR3. Germline V CDR1 and CDR2: SGHNT, YYREEE (reference sequence). CDR3 DNA: TGTGCCAGCAGCCCTGGTCGGGGGAGCACAGATACGCAGTATTTT. It encodes CASSPGRGSTDTQYF.

The chain links TRBV28 to TRBJ1-2; no firm D call. Trimming cost V 4 bases and J 5 bases, with 11 bases left between them. The CDR3 covers 13 residues. Germline V gene sequence: CDR1 MDHEN, CDR2 SYDVKM. The CDR3 sequence: CASSSTSGYGYTF. Written as DNA, the CDR3 is TGTGCCAGCAGTTCCACTAGCGGTTATGGCTACACCTTC.

V gene TRBV6-5 combines with J gene TRBJ2-3; TRBD2 is a possible D gene (6 bases). Germline CDR1 reads MNHEY; CDR2 reads SVGAGI. CDR3 length: 11 amino acids. Here the CDR3 reads CAGTGRDTQYF. For the CDR3, the DNA is TGTGCAGGGACGGGGAGGGATACGCAGTATTTT.

DNA of the CDR3: TGTGCCACCTCCGAAGGACAGAACTATGGCTACACCTTC. It encodes CATSEGQNYGYTF. The chain carries TRBV28 and TRBJ1-2, with D possibly TRBD1 on 6 matching bases. This CDR3 contains 13 residues. Germline V lookup: CDR1 MDHEN, CDR2 SYDVKM. Trimming pared 10 bases from V and 2 bases from J, leaving 14 bases between.

V gene TRBV19 combines with J gene TRBJ1-2; no definite D call. The CDR3 is 13 amino acids. Germline CDR1 and CDR2: LNHDA and SQIVND (reference sequence). V was pared by 5 bases and J by 4 bases, with 11 bases between. CDR3 loop: CASSPTDVYGYTF. The CDR3, as DNA: TGTGCCAGTAGTCCAACTGATGTCTATGGCTACACCTTC. The full variable domain, completed using reference TRBV19 and TRBJ1-2, is DGGITQSPKYLFRKEGQNVTLSCEQNLNHDAMYWYRQDPGQGLRLIYYSQIVNDFQKGDIAEGYSVSREKKESFPLTVTSAQKNPTAFYLCASSPTDVYGYTFGSGTRLTVV.

The CDR3 spells CASSIGQGGNQPQHF. CDR3 DNA sequence: TGTGCCAGTAGTATCGGTCAGGGCGGCAATCAGCCCCAGCATTTT. The chain combines TRBV19 with TRBJ1-5, with D possibly TRBD1 on 5 matching bases. The length of the CDR3 is 15 residues. V was cut by 3 bases and J by 2 bases, with 11 bases left in between. Germline assignment: CDR1 LNHDA and CDR2 SQIVND (reference sequence).

V gene TRBV2 combines with J gene TRBJ1-5, with 10 nucleotides matching TRBD1. CDR3 length: 15 amino acids. The germline gives CDR1 SNHLY, CDR2 FYNNEI. With V trimmed by 6 bases and J by 4 bases, 6 bases remained unmatched. Written as DNA, the CDR3 is TGTGCCAGCAGGAGGGAGGACAGGGGGAATCAGCCCCAGCATTTT. It specifies CASRREDRGNQPQHF. The variable domain in full, with the rest retrieved from reference TRBV2 and TRBJ1-5, is EPEVTQTPSHQVTQMGQEVILRCVPISNHLYFYWYRQILGQKVEFLVSFYNNEISEKSEIFDDQFSVERPDGSNFTLKIRSTKLEDSAMYFCASRREDRGNQPQHFGDGTRLSIL.

This clone has a single count. This sequence joins TRBV12-5 and TRBJ1-1; a weak D match, TRBD1 (6 bases). V lost 4 bases and J 0 bases, leaving 9 bases between the germline ends. The CDR3 totals 14 residues. CDR1 is LGHNT, CDR2 FRNRAP, per germline. CDR3 loop: CASGSGQLNTEAFF. CDR3 DNA sequence: TGTGCTAGTGGTTCCGGACAGCTGAACACTGAAGCTTTCTTT.

The J gene is TRBJ2-2, the V gene TRBV11-1; 9 bases match TRBD1. The CDR3 consists of 14 residues. J was trimmed by 7 bases and V by 5 bases; bases with no gene match: 5. CDR1 and CDR2 (germline): SGHAT, FQDESV (reference sequence). CDR3 DNA sequence: TGTGCCAGCAGCACCACAGGGGGCAGCGGGGAGCTGTTTTTT. Amino acid sequence: CASSTTGGSGELFF.

This chain links TRBV9 with TRBJ1-6, with D possibly being TRBD1 (6 bases). Germline values: CDR1 SGDLS, CDR2 YYNGEE. This CDR3 contains 14 residues. V gave up 0 bases and J gave up 10 bases, with 11 bases separating them. The CDR3 bases are TGTGCCAGCAGCGTAGGTTTGGGGGCCTCACCCCTCCACTTT. This sequence encodes CASSVGLGASPLHF.

The V and J genes are TRBV2 and TRBJ1-2; D possibly corresponds to TRBD1 (6 bases). The CDR3 sequence is 16 residues long. The V and J ends lost 7 bases and 6 bases respectively, with 24 bases between them. Germline CDR1 is SNHLY and CDR2 is FYNNEI. The CDR3 bases are TGTGCCAGCAAGGGGACCTCATACAGGGCTCCTAATGGCTACACCTTC. Encoded protein: CASKGTSYRAPNGYTF.

Only one count was recorded for this clone. The chain links TRBV11-2 to TRBJ2-3, with 7 bases aligning to TRBD1. The CDR3 contains 13 residues. V trimming: 5 bases; J trimming: 8 bases; junction bases outside the gene matches: 7. Germline values: CDR1 SGHAT, CDR2 FQNNGV. The CDR3 sequence: CASSAGAGGTQYF. DNA of the CDR3: TGTGCCAGCAGCGCTGGGGCAGGGGGTACGCAGTATTTT.

The rearrangement joins TRBV20-1 to TRBJ2-2; D not certain. Germline CDR1 reads DFQATT; CDR2 reads SNEGSKA (reference sequence). V shed 2 bases and J shed 7 bases, with 5 bases lying between them. The CDR3 is 11 amino acids. The CDR3 is CSARYFGELFF. CDR3 sequence (DNA): TGCAGTGCTAGATATTTCGGGGAGCTGTTTTTT.

The chain combines TRBV7-9 with TRBJ2-6, with no clear D. The germline V gene encodes CDR1 SEHNR and CDR2 FQNEAQ (reference sequence). V was trimmed by 5 bases and J by 3 bases, leaving 5 bases between them. The CDR3 is 13 amino acids. Here the CDR3 reads CASSELGANVLTF. The CDR3 DNA is TGTGCCAGCAGCGAGCTTGGGGCCAACGTCCTGACTTTC. The variable domain in full, completed from reference TRBV7-9 and TRBJ2-6, reads DTGVSQNPRHKITKRGQNVTFRCDPISEHNRLYWYRQTLGQGPEFLTYFQNEAQLEKSRLLSDRFSAERPKGSFSTLEIQRTEQGDSAMYLCASSELGANVLTFGAGSRLTVL.

The chain employs TRBV11-3 and TRBJ1-1; maybe TRBD1 (6 bases). V shed 1 base and J shed 5 bases, with 14 bases lying between them. CDR1 is SGHNT and CDR2 is YENEEA in the germline V gene. This CDR3 contains 15 residues. The CDR3 reads CASSLVGQRGTEAFF. In nucleotides, the CDR3 is TGTGCCAGCAGCTTAGTAGGCCAGAGGGGGACTGAAGCTTTCTTT. The full variable domain, completed using reference TRBV11-3 and TRBJ1-1, is EAGVVQSPRYKIIEKKQPVAFWCNPISGHNTLYWYLQNLGQGPELLIRYENEEAVDDSQLPKDRFSAERLKGVDSTLKIQPAELGDSAVYLCASSLVGQRGTEAFFGQGTRLTVV.